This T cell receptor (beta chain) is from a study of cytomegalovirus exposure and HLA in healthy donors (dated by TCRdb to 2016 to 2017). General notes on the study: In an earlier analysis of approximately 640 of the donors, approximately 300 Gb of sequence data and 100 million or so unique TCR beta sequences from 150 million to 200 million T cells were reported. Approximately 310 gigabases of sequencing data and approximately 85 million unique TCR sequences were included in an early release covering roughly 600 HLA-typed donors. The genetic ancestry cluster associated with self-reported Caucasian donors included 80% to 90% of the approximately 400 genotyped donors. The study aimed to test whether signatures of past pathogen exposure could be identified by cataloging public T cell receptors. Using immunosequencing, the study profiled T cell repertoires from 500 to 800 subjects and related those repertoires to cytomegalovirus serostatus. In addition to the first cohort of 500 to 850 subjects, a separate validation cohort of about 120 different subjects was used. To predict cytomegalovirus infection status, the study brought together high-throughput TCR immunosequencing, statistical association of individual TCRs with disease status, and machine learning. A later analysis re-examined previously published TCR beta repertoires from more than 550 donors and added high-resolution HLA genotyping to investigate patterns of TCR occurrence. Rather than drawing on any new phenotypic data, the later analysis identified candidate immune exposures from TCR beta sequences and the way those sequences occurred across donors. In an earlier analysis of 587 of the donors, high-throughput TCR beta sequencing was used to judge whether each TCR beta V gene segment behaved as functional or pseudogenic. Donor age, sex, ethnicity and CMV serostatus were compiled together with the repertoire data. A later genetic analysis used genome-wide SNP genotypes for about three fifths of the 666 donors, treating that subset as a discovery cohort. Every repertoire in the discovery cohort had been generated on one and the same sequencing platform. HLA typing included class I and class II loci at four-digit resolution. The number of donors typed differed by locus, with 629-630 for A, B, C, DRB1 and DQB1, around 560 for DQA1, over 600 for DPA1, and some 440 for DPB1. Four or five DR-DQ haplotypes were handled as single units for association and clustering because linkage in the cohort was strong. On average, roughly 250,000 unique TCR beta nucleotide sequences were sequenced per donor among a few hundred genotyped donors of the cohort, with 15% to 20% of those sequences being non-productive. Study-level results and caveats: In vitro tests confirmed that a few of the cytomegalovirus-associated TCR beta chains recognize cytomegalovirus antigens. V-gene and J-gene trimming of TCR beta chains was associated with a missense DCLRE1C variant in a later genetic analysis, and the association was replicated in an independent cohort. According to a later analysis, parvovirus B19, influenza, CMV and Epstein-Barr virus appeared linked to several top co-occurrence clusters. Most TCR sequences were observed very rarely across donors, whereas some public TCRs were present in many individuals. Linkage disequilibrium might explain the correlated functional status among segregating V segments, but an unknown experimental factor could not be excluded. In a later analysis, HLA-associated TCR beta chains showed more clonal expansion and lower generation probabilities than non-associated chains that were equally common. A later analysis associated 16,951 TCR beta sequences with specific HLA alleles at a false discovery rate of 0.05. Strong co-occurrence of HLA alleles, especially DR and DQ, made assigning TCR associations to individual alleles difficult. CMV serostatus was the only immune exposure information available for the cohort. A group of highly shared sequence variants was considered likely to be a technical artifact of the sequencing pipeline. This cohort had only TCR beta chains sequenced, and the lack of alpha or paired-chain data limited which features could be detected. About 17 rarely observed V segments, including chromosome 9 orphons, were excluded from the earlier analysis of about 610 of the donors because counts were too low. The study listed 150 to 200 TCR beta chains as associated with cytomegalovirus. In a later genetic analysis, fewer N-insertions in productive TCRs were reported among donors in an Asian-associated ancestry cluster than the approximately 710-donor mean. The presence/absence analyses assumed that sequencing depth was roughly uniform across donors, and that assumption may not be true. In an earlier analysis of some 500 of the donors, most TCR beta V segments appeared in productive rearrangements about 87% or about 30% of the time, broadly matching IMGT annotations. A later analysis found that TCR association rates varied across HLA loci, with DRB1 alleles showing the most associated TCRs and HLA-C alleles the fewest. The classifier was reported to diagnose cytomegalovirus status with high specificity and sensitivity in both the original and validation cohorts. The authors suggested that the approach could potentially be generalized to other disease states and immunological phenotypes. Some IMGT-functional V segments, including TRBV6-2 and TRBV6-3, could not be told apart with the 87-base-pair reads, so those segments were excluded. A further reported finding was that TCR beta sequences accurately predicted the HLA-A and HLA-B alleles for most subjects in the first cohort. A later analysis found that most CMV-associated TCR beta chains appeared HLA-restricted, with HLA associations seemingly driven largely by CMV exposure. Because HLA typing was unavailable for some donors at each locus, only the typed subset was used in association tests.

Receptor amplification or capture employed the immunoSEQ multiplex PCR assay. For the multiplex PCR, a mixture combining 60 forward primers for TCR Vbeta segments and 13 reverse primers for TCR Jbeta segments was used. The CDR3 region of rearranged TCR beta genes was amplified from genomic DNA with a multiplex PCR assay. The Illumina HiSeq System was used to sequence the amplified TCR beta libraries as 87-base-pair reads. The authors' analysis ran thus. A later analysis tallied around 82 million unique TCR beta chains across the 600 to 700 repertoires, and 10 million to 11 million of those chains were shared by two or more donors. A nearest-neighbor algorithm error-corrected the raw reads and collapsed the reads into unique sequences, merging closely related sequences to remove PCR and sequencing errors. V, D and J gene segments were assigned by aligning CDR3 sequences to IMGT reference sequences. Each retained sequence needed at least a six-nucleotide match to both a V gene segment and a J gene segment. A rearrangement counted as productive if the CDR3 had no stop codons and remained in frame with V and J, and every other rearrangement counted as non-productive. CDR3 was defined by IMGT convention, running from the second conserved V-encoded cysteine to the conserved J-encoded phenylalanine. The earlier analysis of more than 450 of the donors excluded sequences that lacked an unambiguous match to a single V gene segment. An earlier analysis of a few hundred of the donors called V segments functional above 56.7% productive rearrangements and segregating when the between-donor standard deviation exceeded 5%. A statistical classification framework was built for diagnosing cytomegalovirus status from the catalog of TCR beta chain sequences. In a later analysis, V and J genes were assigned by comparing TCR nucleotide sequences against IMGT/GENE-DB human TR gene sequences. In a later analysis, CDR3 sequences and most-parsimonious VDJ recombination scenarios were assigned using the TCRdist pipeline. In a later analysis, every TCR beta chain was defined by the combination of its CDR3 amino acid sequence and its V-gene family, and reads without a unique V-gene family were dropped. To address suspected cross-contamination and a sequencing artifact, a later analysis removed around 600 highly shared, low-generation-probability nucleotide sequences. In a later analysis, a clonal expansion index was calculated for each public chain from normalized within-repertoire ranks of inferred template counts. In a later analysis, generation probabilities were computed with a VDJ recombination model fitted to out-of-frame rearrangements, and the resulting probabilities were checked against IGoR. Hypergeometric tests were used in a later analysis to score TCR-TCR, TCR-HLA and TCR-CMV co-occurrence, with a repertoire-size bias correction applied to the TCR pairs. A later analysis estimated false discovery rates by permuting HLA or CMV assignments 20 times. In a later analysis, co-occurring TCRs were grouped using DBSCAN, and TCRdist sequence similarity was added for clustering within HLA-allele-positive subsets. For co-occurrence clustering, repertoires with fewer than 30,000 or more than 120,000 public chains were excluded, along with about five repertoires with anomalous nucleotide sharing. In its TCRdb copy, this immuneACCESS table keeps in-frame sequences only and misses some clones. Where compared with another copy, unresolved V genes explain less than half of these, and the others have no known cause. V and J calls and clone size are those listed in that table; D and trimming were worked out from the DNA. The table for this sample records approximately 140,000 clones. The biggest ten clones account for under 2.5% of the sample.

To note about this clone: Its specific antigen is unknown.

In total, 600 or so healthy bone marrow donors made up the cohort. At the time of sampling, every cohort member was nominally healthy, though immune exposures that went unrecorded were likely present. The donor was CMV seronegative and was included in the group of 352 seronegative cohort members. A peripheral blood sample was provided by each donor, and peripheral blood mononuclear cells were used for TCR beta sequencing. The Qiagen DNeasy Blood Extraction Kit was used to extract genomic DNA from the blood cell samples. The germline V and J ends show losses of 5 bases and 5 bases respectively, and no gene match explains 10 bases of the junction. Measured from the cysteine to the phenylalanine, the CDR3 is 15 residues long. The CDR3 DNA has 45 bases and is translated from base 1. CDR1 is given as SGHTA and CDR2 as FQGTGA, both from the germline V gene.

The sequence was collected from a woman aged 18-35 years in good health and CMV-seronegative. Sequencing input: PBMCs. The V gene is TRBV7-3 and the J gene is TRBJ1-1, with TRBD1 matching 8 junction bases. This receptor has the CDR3 CASSRTPQGVTEAFF. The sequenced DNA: TGTGCCAGCAGCCGCACCCCACAGGGGGTTACTGAAGCTTTCTTT. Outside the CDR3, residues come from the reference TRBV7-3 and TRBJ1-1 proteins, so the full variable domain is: GAGVSQTPSNKVTEKGKYVELRCDPISGHTALYWYRQSLGQGPEFLIYFQGTGAADDSGLPNDRFFAVRPEGSVSTLKIQRTERGDSAVYLCASSRTPQGVTEAFFGQGTRLTVV.